These T cell receptor beta chains were read from a single sample in a study of blood T cells in healthy people across ages. TCRdb reprocessed the 5' RACE reads via MiXCR and lists one record per CDR3 protein. Of hundreds of thousands of distinct CDR3 sequences in the sample, 20% to 25% are singletons; the top ten hold 3.5% to 4%. The sample was blood. The receptors originated from a man between 70 and 80 years old in good health. Each CDR3 is given with its conserved first and last residue. The order of the fields is D gene, clone size, J gene, V gene, CDR3 protein, CDR3 DNA. D genes are given only for firm matches. The size of a clone is reported for some rows only, either as once, few or many, or as a class for expanded clones.

D: TRBD1
size: few
J: TRBJ2-7
V: TRBV6-5
CDR3: CASSYATGQASYEQYF
DNA: TGTGCCAGCAGTTACGCAACGGGACAGGCCTCCTACGAGCAGTACTTC

D: .
size: .
J: TRBJ2-1
V: TRBV12-1
CDR3: CASGSSRAGGRNEQFF
DNA: TGTGCCAGCGGCTCTTCTCGAGCGGGAGGGCGCAATGAGCAGTTCTTC

D: .
size: many
J: TRBJ1-1
V: TRBV3-1
CDR3: CASSPRGNTEAFF
DNA: TGTGCCAGCAGCCCCAGGGGGAACACTGAAGCTTTCTTT

D: .
size: .
J: TRBJ2-5
V: TRBV20-1
CDR3: CSAREAGETQYF
DNA: TGCAGTGCTAGAGAAGCTGGAGAGACCCAGTACTTC

D: .
size: few
J: TRBJ2-3
V: TRBV28
CDR3: CASSREASGTDTQYF
DNA: TGTGCCAGCAGTAGGGAAGCTAGCGGCACAGATACGCAGTATTTT

D: TRBD1
size: .
J: TRBJ1-5
V: TRBV3-1
CDR3: CASSPGQGPYSNQPQHF
DNA: TGTGCCAGCAGCCCGGGACAGGGCCCTTATAGCAATCAGCCCCAGCATTTT

D: .
size: few
J: TRBJ1-4
V: TRBV9
CDR3: CASSGNGRTNEKLFF
DNA: TGTGCCAGCAGCGGGAACGGTCGAACTAATGAAAAACTGTTTTTT

D: .
size: many
J: TRBJ2-2
V: TRBV5-1
CDR3: CASSNLLGTGELFF
DNA: TGCGCCAGCAGCAACCTACTCGGCACCGGGGAGCTGTTTTTT

D: TRBD2
size: .
J: TRBJ2-7
V: TRBV20-1
CDR3: CSASIWKTSGKHEQYF
DNA: TGCAGTGCTAGTATCTGGAAGACTAGCGGGAAGCACGAGCAGTACTTC

D: TRBD2
size: few
J: TRBJ2-7
V: TRBV7-2
CDR3: CASSPGLAGGDYEQYF
DNA: TGTGCCAGCAGCCCCGGACTAGCGGGGGGGGACTACGAGCAGTACTTC

D: .
size: many
J: TRBJ1-4
V: TRBV28
CDR3: CASSRTPLDEKLFF
DNA: TGTGCCAGCAGTCGAACCCCCTTGGATGAAAAACTGTTTTTT

D: .
size: .
J: TRBJ1-1
V: TRBV6-2/TRBV6-3
CDR3: CASSHSHEAFF
DNA: TGTGCCAGCAGCCACTCTCATGAAGCTTTCTTT

D: TRBD2
size: few
J: TRBJ2-7
V: TRBV11-2
CDR3: CASSFTTNYRDRGDGSYEQYF
DNA: TGTGCCAGCAGCTTCACGACGAACTATCGAGACCGGGGGGACGGCTCCTACGAGCAGTACTTC

D: .
size: .
J: TRBJ1-4
V: TRBV9
CDR3: CASSSAPSYNEKLFF
DNA: TGTGCCAGCAGCTCGGCTCCTAGTTATAATGAAAAACTGTTTTTT

D: TRBD1
size: .
J: TRBJ2-1
V: TRBV19
CDR3: CASSIRDRGFRINEQFF
DNA: TGTGCCAGTAGTATCCGGGACAGGGGATTTCGCATTAATGAGCAGTTCTTC

D: TRBD1
size: few
J: TRBJ2-2
V: TRBV5-1
CDR3: CASREVTGGGGELFF
DNA: TGCGCCAGCAGGGAAGTGACAGGGGGCGGCGGGGAGCTGTTTTTT

D: TRBD2
size: few
J: TRBJ2-7
V: TRBV4-2
CDR3: CASSQRTSGAYEQYF
DNA: TGTGCCAGCAGCCAAAGGACTAGCGGGGCCTACGAGCAGTACTTC

D: .
size: few
J: TRBJ2-3
V: TRBV4-1
CDR3: CASSRQTSTDTQYF
DNA: TGCGCCAGCAGCCGCCAGACTAGTACAGATACGCAGTATTTT

D: .
size: .
J: TRBJ2-7
V: TRBV20-1
CDR3: CSAERATGSYEQYF
DNA: TGCAGTGCTGAAAGGGCCACGGGGTCCTACGAGCAGTACTTC

D: .
size: .
J: TRBJ1-1
V: TRBV12-3/TRBV12-4
CDR3: CASTGDIEAFF
DNA: TGTGCCAGCACCGGGGATATTGAAGCTTTCTTT

D: .
size: few
J: TRBJ1-4
V: TRBV29-1
CDR3: CSVEGGREKLFF
DNA: TGCAGCGTTGAAGGGGGCAGAGAAAAACTGTTTTTT

D: TRBD2
size: few
J: TRBJ2-5
V: TRBV7-9
CDR3: CASSSRTSGSPQETQYF
DNA: TGTGCCAGCAGCTCAAGGACTAGCGGGAGCCCTCAAGAGACCCAGTACTTC

D: .
size: .
J: TRBJ1-3
V: TRBV3-1
CDR3: CASSQALGNTIYF
DNA: TGTGCCAGCAGCCAGGCGCTCGGAAACACCATATATTTT

D: .
size: few
J: TRBJ2-7
V: TRBV21-1
CDR3: CASSKEGTLEFPGYEQYF
DNA: TGTGCCAGCAGCAAAGAAGGGACATTGGAATTCCCTGGCTACGAGCAGTACTTC

D: .
size: few
J: TRBJ2-5
V: TRBV29-1
CDR3: CSVLQAGETQYF
DNA: TGCAGCGTTCTACAGGCAGGGGAGACCCAGTACTTC

D: TRBD1
size: .
J: TRBJ2-1
V: TRBV5-1
CDR3: CASSKGQGSDEQFF
DNA: TGCGCCAGCAGCAAGGGACAGGGGAGCGATGAGCAGTTCTTC

D: .
size: .
J: TRBJ2-3
V: TRBV5-1
CDR3: CASSTVTGLLTDTQYF
DNA: TGCGCCAGCAGCACCGTGACAGGACTACTCACAGATACGCAGTATTTT

D: .
size: many
J: TRBJ2-7
V: TRBV20-1
CDR3: CSAKNLRRSSYEQYF
DNA: TGCAGTGCCAAGAACCTAAGGAGATCCTCCTACGAGCAGTACTTC

D: TRBD2
size: few
J: TRBJ2-5
V: TRBV30
CDR3: CAWSGGLARKTQYF
DNA: TGTGCCTGGAGTGGCGGACTAGCGAGGAAGACCCAGTACTTC

D: TRBD1
size: many
J: TRBJ2-7
V: TRBV10-3
CDR3: CAIRAGTGINEQYF
DNA: TGTGCCATCAGGGCCGGGACAGGGATCAACGAGCAGTACTTC

D: .
size: .
J: TRBJ1-4
V: TRBV18
CDR3: CASSIGTGEKLFF
DNA: TGTGCCAGCTCAATCGGGACCGGTGAAAAACTGTTTTTT

D: TRBD2
size: .
J: TRBJ2-5
V: TRBV20-1
CDR3: CSASGPSGRARKTQYF
DNA: TGCAGTGCTAGCGGGCCTAGCGGGAGGGCCAGGAAGACCCAGTACTTC